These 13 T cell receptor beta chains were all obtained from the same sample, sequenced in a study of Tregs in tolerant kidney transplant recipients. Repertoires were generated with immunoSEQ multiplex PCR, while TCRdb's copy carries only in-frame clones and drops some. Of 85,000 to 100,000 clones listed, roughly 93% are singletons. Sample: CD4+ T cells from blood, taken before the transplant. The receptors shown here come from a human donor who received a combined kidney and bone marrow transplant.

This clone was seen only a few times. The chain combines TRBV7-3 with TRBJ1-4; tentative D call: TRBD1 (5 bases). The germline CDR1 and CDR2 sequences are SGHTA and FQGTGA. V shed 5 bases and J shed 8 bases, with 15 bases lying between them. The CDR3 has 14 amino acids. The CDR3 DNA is TGTGCCAGCAGCCCAGGGTCAGGGAACGAAAAACTGTTTTTT. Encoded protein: CASSPGSGNEKLFF.

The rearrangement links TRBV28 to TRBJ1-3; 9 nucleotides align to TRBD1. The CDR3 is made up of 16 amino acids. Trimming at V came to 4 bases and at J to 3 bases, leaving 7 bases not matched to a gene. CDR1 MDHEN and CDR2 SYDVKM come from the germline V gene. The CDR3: CASSSLDRGGGNTIYF. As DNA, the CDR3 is TGTGCCAGCAGTTCCCTGGACAGGGGAGGTGGAAACACCATATATTTT.

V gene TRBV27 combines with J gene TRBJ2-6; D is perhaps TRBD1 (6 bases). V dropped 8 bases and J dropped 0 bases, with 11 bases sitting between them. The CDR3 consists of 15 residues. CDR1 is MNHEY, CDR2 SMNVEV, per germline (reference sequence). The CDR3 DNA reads TGTGCCAGCCGACAGGACCGCTCTGGGGCCAACGTCCTGACTTTC. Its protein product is CASRQDRSGANVLTF.

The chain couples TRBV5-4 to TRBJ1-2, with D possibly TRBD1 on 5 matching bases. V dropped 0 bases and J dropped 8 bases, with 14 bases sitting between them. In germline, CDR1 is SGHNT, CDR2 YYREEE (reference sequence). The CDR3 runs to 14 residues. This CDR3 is CASSLAVPGPGYTF. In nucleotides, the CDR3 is TGTGCCAGCAGCTTGGCCGTCCCAGGGCCCGGCTACACCTTC.

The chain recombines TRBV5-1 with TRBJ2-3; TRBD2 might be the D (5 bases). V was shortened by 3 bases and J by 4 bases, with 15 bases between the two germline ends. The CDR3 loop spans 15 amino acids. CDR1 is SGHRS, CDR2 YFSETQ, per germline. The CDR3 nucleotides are TGCGCCAGCAGCTGGTCTAGCAAGGTTTCAGATACGCAGTATTTT. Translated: CASSWSSKVSDTQYF.

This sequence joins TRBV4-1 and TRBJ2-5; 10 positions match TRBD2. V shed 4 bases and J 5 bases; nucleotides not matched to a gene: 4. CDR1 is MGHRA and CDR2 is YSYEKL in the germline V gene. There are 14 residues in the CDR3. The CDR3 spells CASSPLAGVETQYF. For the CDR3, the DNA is TGCGCCAGCAGCCCGCTAGCGGGAGTTGAGACCCAGTACTTC.

The CDR3 DNA is TGTGCCAGCAGCTTAGCGGGCTCCTACAATGAGCAGTTCTTC. This codes for CASSLAGSYNEQFF. The chain uses TRBV7-3 and TRBJ2-1, with D perhaps TRBD2 (5 bases). CDR3 size: 14 residues. Per the germline V gene, CDR1 is SGHTA and CDR2 is FQGTGA. The ends were cut back, 2 bases at V and 0 bases at J, with 5 bases in the middle.

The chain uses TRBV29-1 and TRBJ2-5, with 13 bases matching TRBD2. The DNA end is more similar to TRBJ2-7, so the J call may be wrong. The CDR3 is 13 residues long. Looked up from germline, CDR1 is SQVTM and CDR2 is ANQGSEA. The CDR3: CSVGTSGDYEQYF. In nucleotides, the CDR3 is TGCAGCGTCGGGACTAGCGGGGACTACGAGCAGTACTTC.

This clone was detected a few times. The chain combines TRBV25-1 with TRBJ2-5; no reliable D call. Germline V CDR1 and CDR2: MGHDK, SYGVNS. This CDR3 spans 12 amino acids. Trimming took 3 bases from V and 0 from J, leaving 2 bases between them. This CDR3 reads CASSDYQETQYF. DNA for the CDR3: TGTGCCAGCAGTGACTACCAAGAGACCCAGTACTTC.

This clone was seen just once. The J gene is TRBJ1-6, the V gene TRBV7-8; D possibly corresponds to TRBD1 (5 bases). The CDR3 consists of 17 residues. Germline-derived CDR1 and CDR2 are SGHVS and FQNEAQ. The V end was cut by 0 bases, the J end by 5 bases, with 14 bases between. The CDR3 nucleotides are TGTGCCAGCAGCTTAGCGCGAAGGGGCCGGAATAATTCACCCCTCCACTTT. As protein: CASSLARRGRNNSPLHF.

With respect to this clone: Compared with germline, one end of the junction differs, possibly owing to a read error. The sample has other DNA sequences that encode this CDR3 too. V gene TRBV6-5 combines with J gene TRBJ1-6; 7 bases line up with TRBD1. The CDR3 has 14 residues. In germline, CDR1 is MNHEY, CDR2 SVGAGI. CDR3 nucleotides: TGTGCCAGCAGTTCGGGACAGTATAATTCCCCCCTCCACTTT. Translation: CASSSGQYNSPLHF.

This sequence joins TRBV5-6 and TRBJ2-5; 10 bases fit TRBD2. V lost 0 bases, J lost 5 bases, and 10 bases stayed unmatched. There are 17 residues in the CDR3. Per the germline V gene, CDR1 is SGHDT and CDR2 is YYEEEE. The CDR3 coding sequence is TGTGCCAGCAGCTTGGGGTGGCAGCGGGGGGGCCGGGAGACCCAGTACTTC. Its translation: CASSLGWQRGGRETQYF. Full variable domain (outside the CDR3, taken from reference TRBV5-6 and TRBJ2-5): DAGVTQSPTHLIKTRGQQVTLRCSPKSGHDTVSWYQQALGQGPQFIFQYYEEEERQRGNFPDRFSGHQFPNYSSELNVNALLLGDSALYLCASSLGWQRGGRETQYFGPGTRLLVL.

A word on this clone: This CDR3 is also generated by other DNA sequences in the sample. CDR3 nucleotide sequence: TGTGCCAGCAGTGAAGTTCTTTACAGCTCCTATAATTCACCCCTCCACTTT. This sequence encodes CASSEVLYSSYNSPLHF. V is TRBV6-1 and J is TRBJ1-6; no reliable D call. CDR1 and CDR2 (germline): MNHNS, SASEGT. The V end was cut by 1 base, the J end by 0 bases, with 10 bases between. This CDR3 contains 17 residues.